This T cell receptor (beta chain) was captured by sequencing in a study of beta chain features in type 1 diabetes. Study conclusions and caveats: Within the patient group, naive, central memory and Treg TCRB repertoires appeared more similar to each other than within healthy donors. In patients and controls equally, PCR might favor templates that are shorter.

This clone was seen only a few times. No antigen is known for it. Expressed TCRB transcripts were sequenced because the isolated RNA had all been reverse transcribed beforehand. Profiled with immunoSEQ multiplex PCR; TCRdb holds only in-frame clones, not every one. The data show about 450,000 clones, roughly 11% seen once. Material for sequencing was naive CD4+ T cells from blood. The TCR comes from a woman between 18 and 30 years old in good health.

CDR3 amino acids: CASGFSPREQYV. DNA of the CDR3: TGTGCCAGCGGCTTCTCGCCCAGGGAGCAGTACGTC. The chain carries TRBV21-1 and TRBJ2-7. TRBV21-1 is designated a pseudogene. The CDR3 is made up of 12 amino acids.